The source of this T cell receptor beta chain is a study of relationships among human T cell subsets. Anti-CD25 beads selected CD4+CD25+ regulatory T cells from positively selected CD4+ cells. The T cell receptor alpha and beta CDR3 regions were amplified from mRNA by semiquantitative ARM-PCR. Exponential amplification used communal superprimers after tagged nested gene-specific primers in ARM-PCR. TCRdb re-derived calls from the multiplex PCR reads in MiXCR, one entry per CDR3 protein. The sample has fewer than 15,000 distinct CDR3 sequences; 50% to 75% are singletons. This clonotype appeared a few times. The antigen remains undetermined. Findings and limits, study-wide: Over 55% of CD8+ cytotoxic sequences came from clones with over 100 reads. Bead sorting may have left some CD4+CD8+ double-positive cells.

The CDR3 sequence is 16 residues long. Per the germline V gene, CDR1 is SGHRS and CDR2 is YFSETQ. Germline trimming cut 1 base from V and 4 bases from J; bases unmatched to any gene: 5. This receptor was taken from a man aged 40-50 years in good health. Specimen: Tregs sorted from blood. This chain connects TRBV5-1 to TRBJ2-3; TRBD2 aligns across 11 bases. CDR3 DNA: TGCGCCAGCAGCTTGCAGGGGACTAGCGGATCAGATACGCAGTATTTT. It translates to CASSLQGTSGSDTQYF.